This T cell receptor beta chain was recovered during a study of OX40 agonist ivuxolimab in advanced cancers. The study in broad terms: Ivuxolimab was an agonistic, fully human IgG2 monoclonal antibody directed against OX40 (CD134), a costimulatory receptor. Intravenous ivuxolimab was administered to patients every 2 weeks at six dose levels: 0.01, 0.1, 0.3, 1.5, 3 and 10 mg/kg. Of the approximately 53 patients in dose escalation, some 20 had hepatocellular carcinoma, some 15 had melanoma, 9 had renal cell carcinoma and 9 had head and neck cancer. The dose-escalation cohort was 82.7% male with a mean age of 60 years, ranging from roughly 23 to 90. Patients were allowed to have had prior anti-PD-1, anti-PD-L1 or anti-CTLA-4 therapy, and approximately 43% of the dose-escalation patients had previously received checkpoint inhibitors. Partial responses occurred in three dose-escalation patients, of whom one had hepatocellular carcinoma and two had cutaneous melanoma. The point of sequencing TCRbeta in the periphery was to test whether ivuxolimab changed TCR sequence diversity and drove clonal T-cell expansion. The paper reports the monotherapy dose-escalation portion (N of about 56 patients) of the phase I ivuxolimab trial. General conclusions and limits of the study: At doses of 0.1 to 3.0 mg/kg, clonal expansion of both CD4+ and CD8+ blood T cells was observed from baseline to week 6. Low levels of normalized T-cell clonal expansion were also shown by some nonresponding patients. Which antigens the clonally expanded peripheral T cells were specific for was not determined. Partial responders in the 0.1-3.0 mg/kg groups had among the lowest normalized peripheral clonal expansion, especially among CD8+ T cells. After ivuxolimab, CD8+ T cells had more expanded clones than CD4+ T cells on average.

Patients with autoimmune disease history or receiving systemic immunosuppression were excluded from the trial. Peripheral blood for TCR sequencing was drawn from every dose cohort at baseline, at cycle 4 day 1 and at cycle 7 day 1. Samples were obtained from an open-label, multicenter, first-in-human phase I dose-escalation trial of ivuxolimab. The trial enrolled adults with locally advanced or metastatic head and neck squamous cell, hepatocellular, melanoma or renal cell carcinoma. CD4+ and CD8+ T cells were sorted separately from peripheral blood before TCR sequencing. With respect to this clone: Its antigen is unknown. No qualities accompany the bases; no much larger clone lies one base away.

Spanning cysteine to phenylalanine, the CDR3 consists of 14 amino acids. Just CDR3 DNA is preserved here, 42 bases in frame from base 1. The V end loses 11 bases and the J end loses 5 bases, and a stretch of 19 bases separates them. Via the germline V gene, CDR1 is MNHNS and CDR2 SASEGT. For sequencing of the TCRbeta CDR3 region, genomic DNA was extracted from the sorted cells. The immunoSEQ Assay was used for sequencing of TCRbeta CDR3 regions. What TCRdb holds here is the immuneACCESS table cut down to in-frame rearrangements. Part of the clones is not present; checked against another copy, under half of the missing clones reflect an unresolved V gene, and the others are unexplained. Across this sample there are tens of thousands of clones, with about 86% seen only once. The ten largest clones represent around 1.5% of the sample.

This chain is built from TRBV6-1 and TRBJ2-1; the D call is possibly TRBD1 or TRBD2, each sharing 5 bases. This sample comprised CD4+ or CD8+ T cells sorted from blood, obtained in a trial of the OX40 agonist ivuxolimab. The receptor was isolated from an adult with an advanced solid tumor such as melanoma, head and neck, liver or kidney cancer. Here the CDR3 is given as CASTTEGSHNEQFF. The nucleotide sequence reads TGTGCCTCTACGACAGAGGGTTCCCACAATGAGCAGTTCTTC.